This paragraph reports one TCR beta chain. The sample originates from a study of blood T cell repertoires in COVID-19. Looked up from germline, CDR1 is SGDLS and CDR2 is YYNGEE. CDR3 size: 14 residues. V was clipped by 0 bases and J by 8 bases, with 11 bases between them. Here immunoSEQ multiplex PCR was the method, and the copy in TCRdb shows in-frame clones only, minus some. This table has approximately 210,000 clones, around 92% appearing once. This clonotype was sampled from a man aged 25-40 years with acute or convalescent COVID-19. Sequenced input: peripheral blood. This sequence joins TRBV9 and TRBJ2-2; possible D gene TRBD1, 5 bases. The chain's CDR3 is CASSVDRQAGELFF. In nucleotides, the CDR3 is TGTGCCAGCAGCGTAGACAGGCAAGCGGGGGAGCTGTTTTTT. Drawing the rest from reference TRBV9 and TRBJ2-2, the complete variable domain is DSGVTQTPKHLITATGQRVTLRCSPRSGDLSVYWYQQSLDQGLQFLIQYYNGEERAKGNILERFSAQQFPDLHSELNLSSLELGDSALYFCASSVDRQAGELFFGEGSRLTVL.